The next 5 T cell receptor beta chains were all read from a single sample in a study of control samples from healthy donors and cancer patients. TCRdb's table, derived via immunoSEQ multiplex PCR, lists solely in-frame clones and lacks some. The sample contains fewer than 300,000 clones, approximately 80% of which appear only once. Sequencing was performed on PBMCs. These receptors were taken from a woman in her sixties with lung cancer.

The chain links TRBV6-5 to TRBJ1-5; possibly TRBD1 for D (6 bases). Germline V lookup: CDR1 MNHEY, CDR2 SVGAGI. Trimming stripped 11 bases from V and 0 bases from J, with 8 bases between. The CDR3 contains 12 residues. The chain's CDR3 is CAGGGSNQPQHF. The CDR3 DNA is TGTGCCGGAGGGGGTAGCAATCAGCCCCAGCATTTT.

The chain carries TRBV7-9 and TRBJ1-5; 7 bases are a match to TRBD1. Germline CDR1 and CDR2: SEHNR and FQNEAQ (reference sequence). Trimming removed 4 bases from V and 6 bases from J; junction bases left unmatched: 6. The CDR3 length is 14 residues. CDR3 coding DNA: TGTGCCAGCAGCTCTGACAGGGTTTTTCAGCCCCAGCATTTT. Translated, it gives CASSSDRVFQPQHF.

This chain uses TRBV7-8 with TRBJ1-2; TRBD1 agrees at 7 bases. Germline trimming cut 1 base from V and 2 bases from J; bases unmatched to any gene: 4. Germline assignment: CDR1 SGHVS and CDR2 FQNEAQ. The CDR3 extends over 15 amino acids. The CDR3 spells CASSLVTGANYGYTF. CDR3 bases: TGTGCCAGCAGCTTAGTCACAGGGGCCAACTATGGCTACACCTTC.

This clone came up once. The CDR3: CAFTQGPGNTIYF. The CDR3 DNA reads as TGTGCTTTTACCCAGGGGCCGGGGAACACCATATATTTT. V is TRBV5-6 and J is TRBJ1-3; the D gene is possibly TRBD1 (6 bases). The germline V gene has CDR1 SGHDT and CDR2 YYEEEE. This CDR3 has 13 amino acids.

V usage is TRBV6-5 and J usage is TRBJ2-3, with D maybe TRBD2 (5 bases). Germline V CDR1 and CDR2: MNHEY, SVGAGI. The CDR3 contains 14 residues. Trimming removed 10 bases at V and 3 bases at J, with 17 bases between. The CDR3 bases are TGTGCCACCACAGTGGGTAGCGTGACAGATACGCAGTATTTT. It yields the protein CATTVGSVTDTQYF.